This T cell receptor beta chain was obtained from a study of control samples from healthy donors and cancer patients. Sequencing used immunoSEQ multiplex PCR; TCRdb keeps in-frame clones, though not all of them. The table records around 70,000 clones, more than 70% of them present only once. Sequencing was performed on PBMCs. The receptor was isolated from a woman aged 50 to 65 with head and neck cancer.

In nucleotides, the CDR3 is TGTGCCAGCAGCTTGGTTTGGAACACTGAAGCTTTCTTT. It encodes CASSLVWNTEAFF. The chain combines TRBV5-6 with TRBJ1-1, with no clear D. V was pared by 0 bases and J by 1 base, with 4 bases between. From germline, CDR1 is SGHDT and CDR2 YYEEEE. The CDR3 covers 13 residues. The complete variable domain, with remaining parts taken from reference TRBV5-6 and TRBJ1-1, reads DAGVTQSPTHLIKTRGQQVTLRCSPKSGHDTVSWYQQALGQGPQFIFQYYEEEERQRGNFPDRFSGHQFPNYSSELNVNALLLGDSALYLCASSLVWNTEAFFGQGTRLTVV.